This TCR beta chain was sequenced during a study of CXCR3-negative and CXCR3-positive naive CD8 T cells. Study results and caveats: Both of the naive subsets showed about the same high diversity, but memory CD8+ cells had much less. Against CXCR3-negative naive cells, CXCR3-positive naive cells showed more hydrophobic TRB CDR3s. From TRB CDR3 properties, TCR strength was inferred; surface CD5 did not differ between naive subsets.

The CDR3 consists of 14 residues. CD45RO-CCR7+CD27+CD95- defined naive CD8+ T cells. cDNA libraries for TRB were generated by 5' RACE incorporating UMI labels. For each CDR3 protein, TCRdb gives one entry from its re-call of the 5' RACE reads, without DNA. This sample's table reports approximately 74,000 distinct CDR3 sequences. Note on this clonotype: As yet, its antigen is unknown.

Sequencing was carried out using naive CXCR3- CD8+ T cells from blood. Subset described: CD45RO-CCR7+CD27+CD95- naive CD8+ T cells lacking CXCR3 (TNR3-). This chain joins TRBV12-3 or TRBV12-4 and TRBJ2-7; the D call from TCRdb, TRBD2, cannot be confirmed without DNA. The receptor was isolated from a human donor in good health. Some clones in this sample may be carry-over from other donors' samples. CDR3 residues: CASSLGPGPYEQYF.